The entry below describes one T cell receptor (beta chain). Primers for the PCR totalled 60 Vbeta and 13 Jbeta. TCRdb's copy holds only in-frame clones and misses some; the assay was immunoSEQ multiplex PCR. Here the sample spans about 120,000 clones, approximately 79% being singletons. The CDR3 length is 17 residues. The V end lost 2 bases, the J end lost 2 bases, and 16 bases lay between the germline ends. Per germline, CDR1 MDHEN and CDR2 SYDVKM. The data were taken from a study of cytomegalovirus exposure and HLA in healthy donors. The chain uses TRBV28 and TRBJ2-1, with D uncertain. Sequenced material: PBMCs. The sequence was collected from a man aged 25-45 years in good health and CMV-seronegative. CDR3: CASSLGLGRLTYNEQFF. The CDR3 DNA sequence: TGTGCCAGCAGTTTAGGGTTGGGCAGGCTTACCTACAATGAGCAGTTCTTC.